These T cell receptor beta chains were read from a single sample in a study of T cells in localized non-small cell lung cancer. The table came from immunoSEQ multiplex PCR; TCRdb's copy has only in-frame clones and leaves some out. Here the sample spans about 43,000 clones, 90% to 95% being singletons. The input for sequencing was PBMCs, taken before any cancer treatment. These receptors were obtained from a woman aged 40-69 years with stage II lung adenocarcinoma. CDR3s include the opening cysteine and the closing phenylalanine or tryptophan. A D gene is named only where the DNA matches it firmly. For some rows the clone size is stated as once, few or many, or as a class when expanded; others skip it.

D gene | clone size | CDR3 length | J gene | V gene | CDR3 DNA | CDR3 protein
TRBD2 | . | 15 | TRBJ2-3 | TRBV14 | TGTGCCAGCAGCCGGCGGGGGGGGAGCACAGATACGCAGTATTTT | CASSRRGGSTDTQYF
. | . | 16 | TRBJ2-1 | TRBV4-1 | TGCGCCAGCAGCCAAGAGGGGCAGGCCCGGCACAATGAGCAGTTCTTC | CASSQEGQARHNEQFF
TRBD2 | . | 15 | TRBJ2-5 | TRBV7-8 | TGTGCCAGCAGCCCTCTAGCGGGAGTCTTGGAGACCCAGTACTTC | CASSPLAGVLETQYF
. | . | 11 | TRBJ2-1 | TRBV28 | TGTGCCACCGGAGCCTACAATGAGCAGTTCTTC | CATGAYNEQFF
. | . | 16 | TRBJ1-5 | TRBV18 | TGTGCCAGCTCACCAGAGGGTGCAGGGGAAGGTCAGCCCCAGCATTTT | CASSPEGAGEGQPQHF
. | . | 15 | TRBJ1-1 | TRBV14 | TGTGCCAGCAGCCAAGATTTGGGCGGACACACTGAAGCTTTCTTT | CASSQDLGGHTEAFF
. | . | 17 | TRBJ2-1 | TRBV4-2 | TGTGCCAGCAGCCTTCACCGCCAGGCGGGAAGGCCCGATGAGCAGTTCTTC | CASSLHRQAGRPDEQFF
. | . | 14 | TRBJ1-3 | TRBV9 | TGTGCCAGCAGCGTGACAGTTACTGGAAACACCATATATTTT | CASSVTVTGNTIYF
. | . | 14 | TRBJ2-2 | TRBV7-8 | TGTGCCACAAGGGAGGAATCGAACACCGGGGAGCTGTTTTTT | CATREESNTGELFF
. | . | 14 | TRBJ1-6 | TRBV5-1 | TGCGCCAGCAGCTTGGGACAGGCATTGTCACCCCTCCACTTT | CASSLGQALSPLHF
TRBD2 | once | 17 | TRBJ2-2 | TRBV7-6 | TGTGCCAGCAGCTTAGCAGGCGGGGGGTCAAACACCGGGGAGCTGTTTTTT | CASSLAGGGSNTGELFF
TRBD2 | once | 16 | TRBJ2-7 | TRBV11-2 | TGTGCCAGCAGCTTAGGATTAGCGGGGGCGTACTACGAGCAGTACTTC | CASSLGLAGAYYEQYF
. | . | 15 | TRBJ1-1 | TRBV5-5 | TGTGCCAGCAGCTTGATGGGGGACCAGAACACTGAAGCTTTCTTT | CASSLMGDQNTEAFF
TRBD1 | . | 15 | TRBJ1-4 | TRBV7-6 | TGTGCCAGCAGCTTAGGGGGACAGTATAATGAAAAACTGTTTTTT | CASSLGGQYNEKLFF
. | . | 16 | TRBJ1-6 | TRBV7-6 | TGTGCCAGCAGCTTAGGGGGAACCCCCTATAATTCACCCCTCCACTTT | CASSLGGTPYNSPLHF
. | . | 15 | TRBJ2-7 | TRBV27 | TGTGCCAGCAGTTTAGGAGGGGGAAGCCTCTACGAGCAGTACTTC | CASSLGGGSLYEQYF
. | once | 13 | TRBJ1-3 | TRBV10-3 | TGTGCCATCTGTGAGAGGGAAGGAAACACCATATATTTT | CAICEREGNTIYF
. | . | 16 | TRBJ1-1 | TRBV19 | TGTGCCAGTAGTATTTTTAAGGGGGGCAGGGGCACTGAAGCTTTCTTT | CASSIFKGGRGTEAFF
TRBD2 | . | 12 | TRBJ2-7 | TRBV28 | TGTGCCAGCAGTGGGGGACTAGAGATACAGTACTTC | CASSGGLEIQYF
. | . | 13 | TRBJ1-1 | TRBV5-1 | TGCGCCAGCAGCTTGTACGGGGACACTGAAGCTTTCTTT | CASSLYGDTEAFF
TRBD2 | . | 15 | TRBJ2-1 | TRBV27 | TGTGCCAGCAGTTCCGGGACTAGCGGGAAGAATGAGCAGTTCTTC | CASSSGTSGKNEQFF
. | once | 14 | TRBJ1-5 | TRBV2 | TGTGCCAGCAGAGGCCAGAATAGCAATCAGCCCCAGCATTTT | CASRGQNSNQPQHF
. | . | 17 | TRBJ2-3 | TRBV5-1 | TGCGCCAGCAGCTTGGACCCACGAGGGGGGAGCACAGATACGCAGTATTTT | CASSLDPRGGSTDTQYF
. | . | 12 | TRBJ2-5 | TRBV4-1 | TGCGCCAGCAGCCAACCCCAAGAGACCCAGTACTTC | CASSQPQETQYF
TRBD1 | . | 15 | TRBJ1-4 | TRBV7-9 | TGTGCCAGCAGCTTAGTACAACAGGGGCGGGGAAAACTGTTTTTT | CASSLVQQGRGKLFF
TRBD1 | . | 13 | TRBJ1-2 | TRBV7-3 | TGTGCCAGCAGCTACGGGACAGGGGACGGCTACACCTTC | CASSYGTGDGYTF
. | . | 12 | TRBJ1-2 | TRBV28 | TGTGCCAGCAGTTTCGGGCGCTATGGCTACACCTTC | CASSFGRYGYTF
. | . | 14 | TRBJ2-7 | TRBV19 | TGTGCCAGTAGTATCCGGGACTCGACCTACGAGCAGTACTTC | CASSIRDSTYEQYF
TRBD2 | . | 15 | TRBJ2-7 | TRBV5-1 | TGCGCCAGCAGCCCGGGACTAGCGGGAAACTACGAGCAGTACTTC | CASSPGLAGNYEQYF
. | once | 16 | TRBJ2-3 | TRBV15 | TGTGCCACCAGCAGAGATCTATGGGGCGCCTCAGATACGCAGTATTTT | CATSRDLWGASDTQYF
TRBD2 | . | 17 | TRBJ2-5 | TRBV5-5 | TGTGCCAGCAGCTTGGGCCCTAGCGGGAGTCCCGGGGAGACCCAGTACTTC | CASSLGPSGSPGETQYF
. | . | 14 | TRBJ2-7 | TRBV4-1 | TGCGCCAGCAGCGTGGGAGGGGGTTCCTACGAGCAGTACTTC | CASSVGGGSYEQYF
. | . | 13 | TRBJ2-5 | TRBV6-6 | TGTGCCAGCAGGGGGACGGGGCGGGAGACCCAGTACTTC | CASRGTGRETQYF
. | few | 14 | TRBJ1-1 | TRBV15 | TGTGCCACCAGCAGAGATGCTGGGGTGTCTGAAGCTTTCTTT | CATSRDAGVSEAFF
. | . | 16 | TRBJ1-2 | TRBV29-1 | TGCAGCGTTGAAGATGGAGACCTACCATCTTTTGTTGGCTACACCTTC | CSVEDGDLPSFVGYTF
TRBD1 | . | 15 | TRBJ1-5 | TRBV18 | TGTGCCAGCTCACCAATTCAGGGGGCAAACCAGCCCCAGCATTTT | CASSPIQGANQPQHF
. | . | 15 | TRBJ2-2 | TRBV6-6 | TGTGCCAGCAGTTACTCAGACGCAAACACCGGGGAGCTGTTTTTT | CASSYSDANTGELFF
. | . | 10 | TRBJ1-1 | TRBV20-1 | TGCAGTGCCAGAGGGGGTGAAGCTTTCTTT | CSARGGEAFF
. | . | 14 | TRBJ2-5 | TRBV7-2 | TGTGCCAGCAGCTTAACGGTGGGTGGAGAGACCCAGTACTTC | CASSLTVGGETQYF
TRBD1 | . | 16 | TRBJ2-1 | TRBV28 | TGTGCCAGCAGTTCCCATGGGACAGGACGAAACAATGAGCAGTTCTTC | CASSSHGTGRNNEQFF
TRBD1 | once | 14 | TRBJ1-5 | TRBV6-5 | TGTGCCAGCAGTACGACAGGGTACAATCAGCCCCAGCATTTT | CASSTTGYNQPQHF
TRBD2 | . | 16 | TRBJ2-2 | TRBV7-9 | TGTGCCAGCAGCTTAAGAGCGGGAGGGAACACCGGGGAGCTGTTTTTT | CASSLRAGGNTGELFF
TRBD2 | . | 16 | TRBJ2-3 | TRBV5-1 | TGCGCCAGCAGCTTGGTTAGCGGGAGAGGGACAGATACGCAGTATTTT | CASSLVSGRGTDTQYF
. | . | 14 | TRBJ1-1 | TRBV21-1 | TGTGCCAGCAGCAAAGCGAAGGGGAACTCCGAAGCTTTCTTT | CASSKAKGNSEAFF
. | once | 13 | TRBJ2-5 | TRBV29-1 | TGCAGCGTTGGGTTGGCAGCTCAAGAGACCCAGTACTTC | CSVGLAAQETQYF
TRBD2 | . | 14 | TRBJ2-5 | TRBV2 | TGTGCCAGCAGCAGGACTTGGGAGGGAGAGACCCAGTACTTC | CASSRTWEGETQYF
. | . | 16 | TRBJ1-1 | TRBV10-2 | TGCGCCAGCAGTGAAAGTGGGCCGGGGAGAGGGGCTGAAGCTTTCTTT | CASSESGPGRGAEAFF
TRBD2 | . | 18 | TRBJ2-1 | TRBV19 | TGTGCCAGTAGAGTAGCGGGAGGGCCAGGGTTTTCCTACAATGAGCAGTTCTTC | CASRVAGGPGFSYNEQFF
. | . | 13 | TRBJ2-2 | TRBV10-1 | TGCGCCAGCCGGCGGGAGAACACCGGGGAGCTGTTTTTT | CASRRENTGELFF
. | . | 10 | TRBJ2-7 | TRBV29-1 | TGCAGCGCCAGGGACTACGAGCAGTACTTC | CSARDYEQYF
. | . | 16 | TRBJ1-4 | TRBV7-8 | TGTGCCAGCAGCTTAGTGGTAGCGGGACGGAGTGAAAAACTGTTTTTT | CASSLVVAGRSEKLFF
. | . | 12 | TRBJ2-2 | TRBV11-3 | TGTGCCAGCAGCTTGGGGACCGGGGAGCTGTTTTTT | CASSLGTGELFF
. | . | 13 | TRBJ2-4 | TRBV6-1 | TGTGCCAGCAGACAACTAGCCAAAAACATTCAGTACTTC | CASRQLAKNIQYF
. | . | 15 | TRBJ1-4 | TRBV19 | TGTGCCAGTAGAATTGGAGGGAGGTTCGATGAAAAACTGTTTTTT | CASRIGGRFDEKLFF
. | . | 13 | TRBJ2-7 | TRBV13 | TGTGCCAGCAGCTTAGAAGGGTCCTACGAGCAGTACTTC | CASSLEGSYEQYF
. | . | 16 | TRBJ1-1 | TRBV7-2 | TGTGCCAGCAGCTTAATGGCCCGGAGAATGAACACTGAAGCTTTCTTT | CASSLMARRMNTEAFF
. | . | 14 | TRBJ2-2 | TRBV28 | TGTGCCAGCAGTTTTAAACCGAACACCGGGGAGCTGTTTTTT | CASSFKPNTGELFF
TRBD1 | . | 13 | TRBJ1-1 | TRBV7-3 | TGTGCCAGCAGTTATGCGCGGGACAGCCTTCCTTTCTTT | CASSYARDSLPFF
TRBD2 | few | 16 | TRBJ2-7 | TRBV10-1 | TGCGCCAGCAGCGGGAGACTAAGCGGGGGCGGCGACGAGCAGTACTTC | CASSGRLSGGGDEQYF
. | . | 15 | TRBJ1-2 | TRBV15 | TGTGCCACCAGCAGAGGAGGGGACTCCGTCTATGGCTACACCTTC | CATSRGGDSVYGYTF